Listed here are 27 T cell receptor beta chains from one sample, sequenced in a study of cytomegalovirus exposure and HLA in healthy donors. Amplification used 60 Vbeta primers and 13 Jbeta primers. TCRdb's table, derived via immunoSEQ multiplex PCR, lists solely in-frame clones and lacks some. In the table there are fewer than 80,000 clones, around two thirds of which are singletons. Sequences were obtained from PBMCs. The source is a woman aged 45 to 65 in good health and CMV-seropositive.

V gene TRBV23-1 combines with J gene TRBJ2-7, with D hard to call. TRBV23-1 is placed among ORFs of uncertain function. V lost 4 bases and J lost 3, with 7 bases in between. The length of the CDR3 is 12 residues. The DNA of the CDR3 is TGCGCCAGCAGTCGAGGCGACTACGAGCAGTACGTC. Translating gives CASSRGDYEQYV.

This clone appeared once. This rearrangement joins TRBV6-1 to TRBJ1-2, with 7 bases that match TRBD1. J lost 8 bases, V lost 3 bases, and 6 bases had no gene match. CDR3 length: 13 amino acids. From germline, CDR1 is MNHNS and CDR2 SASEGT. The CDR3 sequence is CASSETGQRGYTF. CDR3 bases: TGTGCCAGCAGTGAGACAGGGCAGCGGGGCTACACCTTC.

The V gene is TRBV7-9, the J gene TRBJ1-2, with 8 bases lining up with TRBD1. CDR1 and CDR2 (germline): SEHNR, FQNEAQ (reference sequence). The CDR3 is made up of 15 amino acids. The trim removed 1 base at V and 7 bases at J, leaving 8 bases unmatched. The CDR3 loop reads CASSLGRGPRVGYTF. In nucleotides, the CDR3 is TGTGCCAGCAGCTTAGGCAGGGGGCCTCGGGTTGGCTACACCTTC. The complete variable domain, with remaining parts taken from reference TRBV7-9 and TRBJ1-2, reads DTGVSQNPRHKITKRGQNVTFRCDPISEHNRLYWYRQTLGQGPEFLTYFQNEAQLEKSRLLSDRFSAERPKGSFSTLEIQRTEQGDSAMYLCASSLGRGPRVGYTFGSGTRLTVV.

The chain carries TRBV11-2 and TRBJ2-3; tentatively, D is TRBD1 (6 bases). The germline V gene encodes CDR1 SGHAT and CDR2 FQNNGV. V dropped 4 bases and J dropped 5 bases, with 7 bases sitting between them. This CDR3 spans 12 amino acids. CDR3 residues: CASSSGVDTQYF. In DNA form, the CDR3 reads TGTGCCAGCAGCTCAGGGGTAGATACGCAGTATTTT.

V and J are TRBV6-1 and TRBJ1-4, with D perhaps TRBD1 (5 bases). Germline-derived CDR1 and CDR2 are MNHNS and SASEGT. Trimming took off 2 bases at V and 4 bases at J, with 14 bases between the two ends. The CDR3 is 16 residues long. CDR3 loop: CASSEQGSGYNEKLFF. The CDR3 DNA is TGTGCCAGCAGTGAACAGGGATCGGGTTATAATGAAAAACTGTTTTTT.

This clone was observed a single time. The V call is TRBV5-1, the J call TRBJ1-1; D unresolved. This CDR3 comprises 15 residues. Trimming pared 0 bases from V and 0 bases from J, leaving 9 bases between. Germline V gene data show CDR1 as SGHRS and CDR2 as YFSETQ. The CDR3 protein is CASSLAGTLNTEAFF. The CDR3 DNA reads TGCGCCAGCAGCTTGGCAGGTACTCTGAACACTGAAGCTTTCTTT.

The V call is TRBV6-4, the J call TRBJ1-2; 10 positions agree with TRBD1. This CDR3 contains 14 residues. Germline values: CDR1 MRHNA, CDR2 SNTAGT. The V and J ends lost 8 bases and 8 bases, in that order; junction bases with no gene match: 11. CDR3 sequence reads: CASAPGQGSRGYTF. CDR3 sequence (DNA): TGTGCCAGCGCCCCGGGACAGGGGAGTAGGGGCTACACCTTC.

The chain combines TRBV10-3 with TRBJ2-1; 11 bases agree with TRBD1. Germline V CDR1 and CDR2: ENHRY, SYGVKD. V was pared by 4 bases and J by 8 bases, with 7 bases of the junction left unmatched. The CDR3 has 15 residues. The CDR3 DNA sequence: TGTGCCATCAGTGGTGGTGGACAGGGGGCGGATGAGCAGTTCTTC. Encoded protein: CAISGGGQGADEQFF.

The rearrangement joins TRBV6-5 to TRBJ1-4; TRBD1 agrees at 7 bases. The germline CDR1 and CDR2 sequences are MNHEY and SVGAGI. The CDR3 runs 15 residues. The junction had 12 bases not matched to a gene; V was cut back by 7 bases and J by 7 bases. This CDR3 reads CASKTSRDRGEKLFF. The DNA for the CDR3 is TGTGCCAGCAAAACTTCCCGGGACAGAGGTGAAAAACTGTTTTTT.

This clone was observed a single time. The CDR3 loop is CSASPSETQYF. In DNA, the CDR3 is TGCAGTGCTAGCCCCTCGGAGACCCAGTACTTC. This chain joins TRBV20-1 and TRBJ2-5; unclear D gene. V was cut by 3 bases and J by 5 bases, with 7 bases left in between. There are 11 residues in the CDR3. The germline CDR1 and CDR2 sequences are DFQATT and SNEGSKA (reference sequence).

The V call is TRBV7-2, the J call TRBJ2-3, with a tentative D call TRBD2 (5 bases). The germline V gene has CDR1 SGHTA and CDR2 FQGNSA. The germline V and J ends were trimmed by 5 bases and 0 bases, with 12 bases remaining between them. This CDR3 has 15 residues. In nucleotides, the CDR3 is TGTGCCAGCAGCCCCGACTACCTTAGCACAGATACGCAGTATTTT. Amino acids: CASSPDYLSTDTQYF.

Remarks on this clone: The junction differs from germline at one of its ends, possibly a read error. The chain links TRBV7-9 to TRBJ1-4; D is possibly TRBD1 (6 bases). CDR1 is SEHNR and CDR2 is FQNEAQ in the germline V gene (reference sequence). CDR3 length: 15 amino acids. DNA of the CDR3: TGTTCCAGCAGCGTTTACGGGACAATAAATGAAAAACTGTTTTTT. Its protein is CSSSVYGTINEKLFF.

The chain employs TRBV2 and TRBJ1-5; 7 nucleotides agree with TRBD1. The V and J ends lost 7 bases and 3 bases, in that order; junction bases with no gene match: 9. Germline V lookup: CDR1 SNHLY, CDR2 FYNNEI. This CDR3 has 15 residues. CDR3 in DNA: TGTGCCAGCACCGTAGGAAGGGGGCCCAATCAGCCCCAGCATTTT. Translation: CASTVGRGPNQPQHF.

J is TRBJ1-2 and V is TRBV15; 8 nucleotides align to TRBD1. Trimming removed 3 bases from V and 6 bases from J; junction bases left unmatched: 6. Germline CDR1 reads LNHNV; CDR2 reads YYDKDF (reference sequence). The CDR3 length is 14 residues. CDR3 nucleotides: TGTGCCACCAGCAGCGAGGGACAGGTCGATGGCTACACCTTC. Translated: CATSSEGQVDGYTF.

The chain combines TRBV27 with TRBJ1-2; TRBD1 is a possible D gene (6 bases). Trimming shortened V by 3 bases and J by 7 bases, and 12 bases separated the two germline ends. CDR3 length: 13 residues. Germline V gene sequence: CDR1 MNHEY, CDR2 SMNVEV (reference sequence). The CDR3 is CASSFQTGSGYTF. The CDR3 DNA is TGTGCCAGCAGTTTCCAGACAGGCAGTGGCTACACCTTC.

This chain links TRBV5-4 with TRBJ2-3; D uncertain. This CDR3 region has 15 residues. V lost 4 bases and J 4 bases, leaving 16 bases between the germline ends. Germline CDR1 reads SGHNT; CDR2 reads YYREEE (reference sequence). The CDR3 loop reads CASSPRGMGADTQYF. The CDR3 region has the DNA TGTGCCAGCAGCCCTCGAGGCATGGGTGCAGATACGCAGTATTTT.

The J gene is TRBJ1-5, the V gene TRBV19; 7 bases map to TRBD1. Germline loops: CDR1 LNHDA, CDR2 SQIVND (reference sequence). Trimming took 3 bases from V and 5 from J; bases not matched to a gene: 1. The CDR3 is 13 amino acids. The CDR3 coding sequence is TGTGCCAGTAGTATCCAGGGGGATCAGCCCCAGCATTTT. This translates into CASSIQGDQPQHF.

This rearrangement joins TRBV11-3 to TRBJ2-3; 7 bases fit TRBD2. This CDR3 is built from 15 residues. Germline assignment: CDR1 SGHNT and CDR2 YENEEA. The trim removed 1 base at V and 1 base at J, leaving 2 bases unmatched. DNA for the CDR3: TGTGCCAGCAGCTTAGGGACTAGAGGCACAGATACGCAGTATTTT. It codes for CASSLGTRGTDTQYF.

The V and J genes are TRBV2 and TRBJ1-3; D remains ambiguous. The germline CDR1 and CDR2 sequences are SNHLY and FYNNEI. Deletions cut 3 bases from V and 0 bases from J, with 3 bases between. CDR3 size: 13 residues. Here the CDR3 reads CASSDSSGNTIYF. CDR3 bases: TGTGCCAGCAGTGACAGCTCTGGAAACACCATATATTTT. The variable domain in full, with the rest retrieved from reference TRBV2 and TRBJ1-3, is EPEVTQTPSHQVTQMGQEVILRCVPISNHLYFYWYRQILGQKVEFLVSFYNNEISEKSEIFDDQFSVERPDGSNFTLKIRSTKLEDSAMYFCASSDSSGNTIYFGEGSWLTVV.

The chain has TRBV6-1 and TRBJ2-7, with D possibly matching TRBD2 (5 bases). CDR1 and CDR2 (germline): MNHNS, SASEGT. Trimming stripped 2 bases from V and 7 bases from J, with 12 bases between. This CDR3 is 13 amino acids long. CDR3 DNA sequence: TGTGCCAGCAGTGAACCGGGAAGTTGGGAGCAGTACTTC. Encoded protein: CASSEPGSWEQYF.

The sample holds one count of this clone. This sequence joins TRBV5-3 and TRBJ2-5; no firm D call. Near its end, the DNA agrees better with TRBJ2-7, so the J call may be wrong. TRBV5-3 is an ORF; its function is uncertain. The CDR3 sequence is 11 residues long. The CDR3 sequence: CARSCVYEQYF. CDR3 nucleotide sequence: TGTGCCAGAAGCTGTGTCTACGAGCAGTACTTC.

This clone was detected only once. The rearrangement joins TRBV5-1 to TRBJ2-5; D may be TRBD2 (5 bases). Trimming stripped 2 bases from V and 1 base from J, with 18 bases between. Per germline, CDR1 SGHRS and CDR2 YFSETQ. There are 17 residues in the CDR3. The CDR3 nucleotides read TGCGCCAGCAGCTTCCTTCCCTTTGAGGGATCCCAAGAGACCCAGTACTTC. Its translation: CASSFLPFEGSQETQYF.

The chain combines TRBV6-1 with TRBJ1-4, with D possibly TRBD1 on 6 matching bases. The CDR3 contains 17 residues. Germline assignment: CDR1 MNHNS and CDR2 SASEGT. Deletions cut 1 base from V and 6 bases from J, with 18 bases between. CDR3 in amino acids: CASSEEWGRERDEKLFF. As DNA, the CDR3 is TGTGCCAGCAGTGAAGAATGGGGGCGCGAAAGGGATGAAAAACTGTTTTTT.

In nucleotides, the CDR3 is TGTGCCAGCAGTGATCCGGGACAGGTTTACAATGAGCAGTTCTTC. It specifies CASSDPGQVYNEQFF. The genes are TRBV28 and TRBJ2-1; 8 bases align to TRBD1. Germline CDR1 is MDHEN and CDR2 is SYDVKM. V lost 5 bases to trimming and J lost 4 bases; unmatched junction nucleotides: 7. The CDR3 is 15 residues long. Full variable domain (remainder filled in from reference TRBV28 and TRBJ2-1): DVKVTQSSRYLVKRTGEKVFLECVQDMDHENMFWYRQDPGLGLRLIYFSYDVKMKEKGDIPEGYSVSREKKERFSLILESASTNQTSMYLCASSDPGQVYNEQFFGPGTRLTVL.

The chain couples TRBV2 to TRBJ2-7; the D gene is possibly TRBD2 (6 bases). CDR1 is SNHLY and CDR2 is FYNNEI in the germline V gene. The CDR3 covers 8 residues. Here the CDR3 DNA reads TGTGCCACCGACGGGGGAAATGTC. It yields the protein CATDGGNV.

The J gene is TRBJ1-1, the V gene TRBV7-9; TRBD1 aligns across 8 bases. Looked up from germline, CDR1 is SEHNR and CDR2 is FQNEAQ (reference sequence). The CDR3 has 14 residues. Trimming removed 4 bases from V and 4 bases from J; junction bases left unmatched: 5. The CDR3 region is CASSSQGAGTEAFF. The CDR3, as DNA: TGTGCCAGCAGCTCGCAGGGGGCCGGCACTGAAGCTTTCTTT.

This clone was observed a few times. The V call is TRBV29-1, the J call TRBJ2-5; 7 nucleotides agree with TRBD2. Per the germline V gene, CDR1 is SQVTM and CDR2 is ANQGSEA. CDR3 length equals 13 residues. V lost 8 bases and J lost 3; bases outside the gene matches: 9. The CDR3 nucleotides read TGCAGCCCCGGGGGAGGGCCCGAAGAGACCCAGTACTTC. Residues: CSPGGGPEETQYF.